The rows below give T cell receptor beta chains drawn from one sample of a study of cytomegalovirus exposure and HLA in healthy donors. The data were produced by immunoSEQ multiplex PCR, yet TCRdb's version contains in-frame clones alone and is incomplete. The sample includes roughly 180,000 clones, roughly 82% of them seen just once. Sequencing was carried out using PBMCs. The origin of the receptors is a girl aged 2-10 years in good health and CMV-seropositive. Both conserved end residues are part of each CDR3. A D gene is named only where the DNA matches it firmly. Clone size appears in some rows only: once, few, many, or a class for an expanded clone.

NA,TRBV28,TRBD1,TRBJ2-1,TGTGCCAGCAGTGAACAGGGGTCCTCCTACAATGAGCAGTTCTTC,CASSEQGSSYNEQFF
NA,TRBV5-1,NA,TRBJ2-3,TGCGCCAGCAGCTGGAACCCAGGCCCTAGCACAGATACGCAGTATTTT,CASSWNPGPSTDTQYF
NA,TRBV7-8,TRBD2,TRBJ2-7,TGTGCCAGCAGCGTTGCCGGGACTAGAGTCGAGCAGTACTTC,CASSVAGTRVEQYF
NA,TRBV25-1,TRBD1,TRBJ1-2,TGTGCCAGCAGTGTCCCGGGACAGGGGACCTCTGGCTACACCTTC,CASSVPGQGTSGYTF
NA,TRBV6-5,TRBD1,TRBJ2-5,TGTGCCAGCATTTCACAGGGGTTAGGGGAGACCCAGTACTTC,CASISQGLGETQYF
NA,TRBV15,TRBD1,TRBJ1-2,TGTGCCACCAGCAGCGCGATGGGGACAGGGGTCGGCTACACCTTC,CATSSAMGTGVGYTF
NA,TRBV5-1,TRBD1,TRBJ2-1,TGCGCCAGCAGCTTCTCTCCGGGACAGGGGAATGAGCAGTTCTTC,CASSFSPGQGNEQFF
NA,TRBV7-3,NA,TRBJ2-4,TGTGCCAGCAGCCAACGACCACAGGGGGGCGGGGGGGCAAACATTCAGTACTTC,CASSQRPQGGGGANIQYF
NA,TRBV7-9,TRBD2,TRBJ2-3,TGTGCCAGCAGCTCTCCGGGACTAGCACTTTACACAGATACGCAGTATTTT,CASSSPGLALYTDTQYF
NA,TRBV6-5,TRBD2,TRBJ2-1,TGTGCCAGCAGAAAAATTAGCGGGATCAATGAGCAGTTCTTC,CASRKISGINEQFF
NA,TRBV6-6,TRBD1,TRBJ2-7,TGTGCCAGCAGGAGGGACAGGGCGTTTCGGCAGTACTTC,CASRRDRAFRQYF
NA,TRBV5-1,NA,TRBJ2-7,TGCGCCAGCAGCAGTGGTAGAACGGGCTCCTACGAGCAGTACTTC,CASSSGRTGSYEQYF
NA,TRBV29-1,TRBD1,TRBJ2-5,TGCAGCGTTGAGAGGACAGGGGTCCTACAAGAGACCCAGTACTTC,CSVERTGVLQETQYF
NA,TRBV6-5,NA,TRBJ1-1,TGTGCCAGCCGGCGGGGGGACACTGAAGCTTTCTTT,CASRRGDTEAFF
NA,TRBV4-1,NA,TRBJ2-7,TGCGCCAGCAGCCAAGTAGGGACTTTTACCTACGAGCAGTACTTC,CASSQVGTFTYEQYF
NA,TRBV15,NA,TRBJ2-7,TGTGCCACCAGCAGAGATCCCGGACAGCAAAGAGAGCAGTACTTC,CATSRDPGQQREQYF
NA,TRBV5-6,TRBD1,TRBJ2-5,TGTGCCAGCAGCTGGGCAGGGGGAGAGACCCAGTACTTC,CASSWAGGETQYF
NA,TRBV10-3,NA,TRBJ2-3,TGTGCCATCAGTGGACAAGTGGAAGCAGGTACGCAGTATTTT,CAISGQVEAGTQYF
NA,TRBV14,TRBD1,TRBJ1-1,TGTGCCAGCAGCTGGACAGGGGCCTTAGATCACACTGAAGCTTTCTTT,CASSWTGALDHTEAFF
NA,TRBV7-2,TRBD1,TRBJ2-3,TGTGCCAGCAGCTCTCCGGGACAGCCCACAGATACGCAGTATTTT,CASSSPGQPTDTQYF
NA,TRBV5-1,NA,TRBJ2-7,TGCGCCAGCAGCCCTGATGGGGGGAGAGTTCGCTCCGAGCAGTACTTC,CASSPDGGRVRSEQYF
few,TRBV9,TRBD1,TRBJ2-1,TGTGCCAGCAGCCCAGGACAGGGTTATCCCTACAATGAGCAGTTCTTC,CASSPGQGYPYNEQFF
NA,TRBV5-4,TRBD2,TRBJ2-1,TGTGCCAGCAGCACCGGACTAGCGGGAGGGAATGAGCAGTTCTTC,CASSTGLAGGNEQFF
once,TRBV25-1,NA,TRBJ2-7,TGTGCCAGCAGTGGTGGACACCCCCCCTCCTACGAGCAGTACTTC,CASSGGHPPSYEQYF
NA,TRBV5-1,NA,TRBJ1-2,TGCGCCAGCAGCTTGACAGGGTTGGGGGACTATGGCTACACCTTC,CASSLTGLGDYGYTF
NA,TRBV5-6,TRBD1,TRBJ2-6,TGTGCCAGCAGCTTGGAGACAGGGGGTGTCTCTGGGGCCAACGTCCTGACTTTC,CASSLETGGVSGANVLTF
NA,TRBV6-4,TRBD2,TRBJ2-7,TGTGCCAGCAGTGAACTAGCGGGTAGCTCCTACGAGCAGTACTTC,CASSELAGSSYEQYF
NA,TRBV2,NA,TRBJ2-1,TGTGCCAGCCTTCGGCGGTCAAACAACGATGAGCAGTTCTTC,CASLRRSNNDEQFF
NA,TRBV7-8,TRBD1,TRBJ2-7,TGTGCCAGCAGCTGGGGACAGGGGGCCTACGAGCAGTACTTC,CASSWGQGAYEQYF
NA,TRBV30,NA,TRBJ1-5,TGTGCCTGGAAGGACAGCTACTATAGCAATCAGCCCCAGCATTTT,CAWKDSYYSNQPQHF
NA,TRBV13,TRBD1,TRBJ2-7,TGTGCCAGCAGCAAAGGGACAGCCCAGTCCTACGAGCAGTACTTC,CASSKGTAQSYEQYF
NA,TRBV14,TRBD1,TRBJ1-3,TGTGCCAGCAGCCAGGGACAGGGCCTCTCTGGAAACACCATATATTTT,CASSQGQGLSGNTIYF
NA,TRBV11-2,NA,TRBJ1-1,TGTGCCAGCAGCTTAGAAACTCGAAACACTGAAGCTTTCTTT,CASSLETRNTEAFF
NA,TRBV6-6,TRBD1,TRBJ2-7,TGTGCCAGCAGTTGGGACAGCTCCTACGAGCAGTACTTC,CASSWDSSYEQYF
once,TRBV11-2,TRBD1,TRBJ2-3,TGTGCCAGCAGCTTGACAGGGGGACACGCAGATACGCAGTATTTT,CASSLTGGHADTQYF
NA,TRBV18,TRBD1,TRBJ1-6,TGTGCCAGCTCACCACCGACAGGGGGGGATAATTCACCCCTCCACTTT,CASSPPTGGDNSPLHF
NA,TRBV30,NA,TRBJ2-2,TGTGCCTGGAGTTTATCCGGGGAGCTGTTTTTT,CAWSLSGELFF
NA,TRBV4-2,TRBD1,TRBJ2-3,TGTGCCAGCAGCCCGTGGGAAACAGGGGATTCCACAGATACGCAGTATTTT,CASSPWETGDSTDTQYF
NA,TRBV27,NA,TRBJ1-2,TGTGCCAGCAGTCCTTGGACAGTTGGATATGGCTACACCTTC,CASSPWTVGYGYTF
few,TRBV27,TRBD1,TRBJ1-1,TGTGCCAGCAACTTTTACAGGGGCCTCCGGGACACTGAAGCTTTCTTT,CASNFYRGLRDTEAFF
NA,TRBV19,TRBD1,TRBJ1-5,TGTGCCAGTAGGGACAGGGGCAATCAGCCCCAGCATTTT,CASRDRGNQPQHF
NA,TRBV2,TRBD1,TRBJ2-3,TGTGCCAGCAGTGCGGACAGGTTGCCAGATACGCAGTATTTT,CASSADRLPDTQYF
NA,TRBV18,TRBD1,TRBJ1-1,TGTGCCAGCTACCGGGACAGGGGGTTCGGAGCCACTGAAGCTTTCTTT,CASYRDRGFGATEAFF
NA,TRBV5-5,TRBD2,TRBJ2-5,TGTGCCAGCACTGGGGTTGTCTTATCAGCGGGAGGGGGGGAGACCCAGTACTTC,CASTGVVLSAGGGETQYF
NA,TRBV7-7,TRBD2,TRBJ2-2,TGTGCCAGCAGCTCCACAGCGGGGAGCACCACCGGGGAGCTGTTTTTT,CASSSTAGSTTGELFF
few,TRBV5-5,TRBD1,TRBJ2-7,TGTGCCAGCAGCCACTATGGACAGGGGACCTACGAGCAGTACTTC,CASSHYGQGTYEQYF
NA,TRBV5-6,NA,TRBJ2-2,TGTGCCAGCAGCTTGGGGGGCCCGGAGCTGTTTTTT,CASSLGGPELFF
few,TRBV5-1,TRBD2,TRBJ2-1,TGCGCCAGCAGCGTGCTAGCGGGAGACAATGAGCAGTTCTTC,CASSVLAGDNEQFF
NA,TRBV10-1,TRBD2,TRBJ2-3,TGCGCCAGCAGTGAGCAGGTAGCGGGAGGAGCAGATACGCAGTATTTT,CASSEQVAGGADTQYF
NA,TRBV14,NA,TRBJ2-7,TGTGCCAGCAGCCAAGCCCTTCCGGGTTACGAGCAGTACTTC,CASSQALPGYEQYF